The entry that follows covers one T cell receptor (beta chain) sequence. Its antigen is not identified. The assay was immunoSEQ multiplex PCR, and TCRdb's table has in-frame clones only and misses some. The data hold approximately 1,000 clones, with approximately 80% observed a single time. Repeated repertoire sampling spanned the course of chemoradiotherapy. The data are from a study of chemoradiotherapy in HPV16-positive cancers. Findings and caveats of the study: During treatment, candidate HPV-specific clones and E7-related motifs expanded in tumor. Better recurrence-free survival went with HPV-responsive T-cell expansion in HPV16-positive patients.

Per germline, CDR1 LGHNA and CDR2 YSLEER. V gave up 3 bases and J gave up 5 bases; unmatched junction bases: 5. This CDR3 has 15 residues. This rearrangement joins TRBV4-3 to TRBJ2-3; 10 bases align to TRBD2. Here the sequenced sample was tumor tissue, taken from a patient who underwent chemoradiotherapy. This receptor was obtained from a human donor with HPV-associated anogenital cancer. The CDR3 DNA follows: TGCGCCAGCAGCCAGAGCGGGGGGGCTTTAGATACGCAGTATTTT. The encoded protein is CASSQSGGALDTQYF.